The clone carrying this T cell receptor (beta chain) has more than one count but fewer than ten. This entry is derived from a study of human T cells and chemical hapten exposure. Germline CDR1 and CDR2: SGHVS and FQNEAQ. V dropped 0 bases and J dropped 0 bases, with 12 bases sitting between them. The CDR3 sequence is 18 residues long. The time point here: patch test 1, 2 weeks after DPC sensitization. Treatment noted: therapeutic diphenylcyclopropenone sensitization with weekly scalp DPC. TCRdb called the RACE reads again in MiXCR, with one record for every CDR3 protein. The sample records more than 90,000 distinct CDR3 sequences, roughly a tenth being singletons.

The chain employs TRBV7-8 and TRBJ2-6; possibly TRBD1 for D (6 bases). The sequencing used whole blood, collected in connection with sensitization to the hapten diphenylcyclopropenone (DPC). This receptor was identified in a middle-aged man with alopecia areata. Some clones in this sample may be carry-over from other donors' samples. In DNA, the CDR3 is TGTGCCAGCAGCTTAGCGCTCAGGGGCAGCTCTGGGGCCAACGTCCTGACTTTC. This translates into CASSLALRGSSGANVLTF.